The sample holds a few counts of the clone carrying this T cell receptor (beta chain). Its antigen is as yet unknown. This sample stems from a study of cytomegalovirus exposure and HLA in healthy donors. Overall study results and limits: In most subjects, TCR beta sequences reportedly gave accurate predictions of HLA-A and HLA-B alleles. A later analysis found TCR association rates differed by HLA locus, highest for DRB1 and lowest for HLA-C. Later on, an analysis tied around 17,000 TCR beta sequences to HLA alleles at 0.05 false discovery rate.

Vbeta (60) and Jbeta (13) primers were used in the PCR. Profiled with immunoSEQ multiplex PCR; TCRdb holds only in-frame clones, not every one. The sample has roughly 100,000 clones; roughly 15% are singletons. Losses at the gene ends were 4 bases for V and 0 bases for J; bases not matched to a gene: 7. The CDR3 has 17 residues. Per the germline V gene, CDR1 is LNHDA and CDR2 is SQIVND (reference sequence). The chain carries TRBV19 and TRBJ1-5; TRBD1 matches at 9 bases. Material for sequencing was PBMCs. This sequence was found in a female donor in good health and CMV-seronegative. CDR3 coding DNA: TGTGCCAGTAGTACATGGGGGGGACAGGGTAGCAATCAGCCCCAGCATTTT. The encoded protein is CASSTWGGQGSNQPQHF.